These T cell receptor beta chains were read from a single sample in a study of cytotoxic CD8 clonotypes in ibrutinib-treated CLL. TCRdb's table, derived via immunoSEQ multiplex PCR, lists solely in-frame clones and lacks some. The profile shows hundreds of thousands of clones, 60% to 75% of them singletons. The material was PBMCs, obtained after 24 months of ibrutinib treatment. The origin of the receptors is a human donor with chronic lymphocytic leukemia. Both conserved end residues are part of each CDR3.

TRBJ2-7 TRBV11-3 CASSLGVGEYEQYF
TRBJ2-7 TRBV28 CASSPLDRVSYEQYF
TRBJ2-1 TRBV6-6 CASSYGANEQFF
TRBJ2-1 TRBV6-5 CASSYSTVPNEQFF
TRBJ2-7 TRBV4-3 CASSQVSGPTYEQYF
TRBJ2-1 TRBV7-9 CASSSEESYNEQFF
TRBJ2-1 TRBV30 CAWSVDPRREKGEQFF
TRBJ2-7 TRBV7-9 CASSLVSTSGRDSYEQYF
TRBJ2-7 TRBV4-1 CASSQDPGGSYEQYF
TRBJ2-1 TRBV27 CASSPNPARTTNEQFF
TRBJ2-3 TRBV6-5 CASSYELAGPDTQYF
TRBJ2-2 TRBV9 CASSVSSGTTGELFF
TRBJ1-5 TRBV28 CASSRDRDQPQHF
TRBJ1-1 TRBV5-6 CASSLVTEAFF
TRBJ2-5 TRBV14 CASSQDEGPFVETQYF
TRBJ2-1 TRBV5-4 CASSHPSESSNEQFF
TRBJ1-1 TRBV2 CASWMNTEAFF
TRBJ2-1 TRBV23-1 CASRIFNEQFF
TRBJ1-2 TRBV27 CASGRGEAYGYTF
TRBJ1-4 TRBV5-6 CASSSGFPEKLFF
TRBJ1-2 TRBV25-1 CASSETWRDRGYTF
TRBJ2-7 TRBV18 CASRRELAANYEQYF
TRBJ1-5 TRBV7-9 CASSLGQGIQPQHF
TRBJ2-7 TRBV5-1 CASSNHYEQYF
TRBJ2-5 TRBV7-3 CASSLTGPEETQYF
TRBJ2-1 TRBV11-2 CASSFRTAGGPLGEQFF
TRBJ1-4 TRBV30 CAWRQTGAGEKLFF
TRBJ1-2 TRBV11-2 CASKGPYGYTF
TRBJ2-1 TRBV5-4 CASSPGQGEGEQFF
TRBJ1-4 TRBV4-3 CASSQEKGPATNEKLFF
TRBJ2-5 TRBV5-4 CASSLRGLRETQYF
TRBJ1-1 TRBV28 CASSFGIGDRNTEAFF
TRBJ2-7 TRBV30 CAWSRAYEQYF